The text below deals with one T cell receptor beta chain. The data stem from a study of technical replicates of blood from four donors. Germline CDR1 reads GTSNPN; CDR2 reads SVGIG (reference sequence). This CDR3 spans 12 amino acids. The germline V and J ends were trimmed by 8 bases and 6 bases, with 17 bases remaining between them. Profiling relied on immunoSEQ multiplex PCR, and the TCRdb table lists in-frame clones only, not all of them. This sample has roughly 15,000 clones, with 82% found just once. The material sequenced was PBMCs. The TCR sequence derives from a human donor in good health. Some clones in this sample may be carry-over from other donors' samples. This chain joins TRBV30 and TRBJ2-7; perhaps TRBD2 as D (6 bases). CDR3 DNA: TGTGCCCGGTGGGGGGTTCGGGGCGAGCAGTACTTC. Translated: CARWGVRGEQYF.